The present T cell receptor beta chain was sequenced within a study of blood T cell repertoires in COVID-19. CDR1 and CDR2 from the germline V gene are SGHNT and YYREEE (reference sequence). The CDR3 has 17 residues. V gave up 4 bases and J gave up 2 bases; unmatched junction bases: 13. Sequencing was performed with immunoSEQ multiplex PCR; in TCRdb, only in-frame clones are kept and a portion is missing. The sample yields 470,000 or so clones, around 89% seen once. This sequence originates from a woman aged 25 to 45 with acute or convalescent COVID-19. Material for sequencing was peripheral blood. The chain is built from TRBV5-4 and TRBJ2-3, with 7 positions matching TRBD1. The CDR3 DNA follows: TGTGCCAGCAGCGGATTAGACGACAGGGACCTCACAGATACGCAGTATTTT. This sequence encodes CASSGLDDRDLTDTQYF.